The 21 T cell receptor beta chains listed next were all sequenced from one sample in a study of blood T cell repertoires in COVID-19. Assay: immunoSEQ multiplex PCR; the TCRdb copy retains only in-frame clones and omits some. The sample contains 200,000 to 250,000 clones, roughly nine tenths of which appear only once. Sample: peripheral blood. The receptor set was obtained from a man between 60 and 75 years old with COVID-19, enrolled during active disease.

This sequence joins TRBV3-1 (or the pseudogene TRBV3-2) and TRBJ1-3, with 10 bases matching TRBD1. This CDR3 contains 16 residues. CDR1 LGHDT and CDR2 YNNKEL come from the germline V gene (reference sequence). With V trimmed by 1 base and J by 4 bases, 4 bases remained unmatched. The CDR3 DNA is TGTGCCAGCAGCCAAGCGGGACAGGGGTCGGGAAACACCATATATTTT. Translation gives CASSQAGQGSGNTIYF.

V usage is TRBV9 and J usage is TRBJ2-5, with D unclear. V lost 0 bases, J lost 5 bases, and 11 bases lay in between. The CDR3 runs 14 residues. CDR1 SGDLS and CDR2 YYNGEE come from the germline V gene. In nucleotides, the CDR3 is TGTGCCAGCAGCGTAGATTCCGTTCGGGAGACCCAGTACTTC. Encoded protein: CASSVDSVRETQYF.

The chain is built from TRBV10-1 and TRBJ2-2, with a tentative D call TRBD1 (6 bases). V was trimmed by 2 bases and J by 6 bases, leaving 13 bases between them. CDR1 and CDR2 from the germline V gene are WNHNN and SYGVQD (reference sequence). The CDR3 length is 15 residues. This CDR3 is CASSEEGGASGELFF. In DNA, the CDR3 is TGCGCCAGCAGTGAGGAAGGGGGAGCATCCGGGGAGCTGTTTTTT.

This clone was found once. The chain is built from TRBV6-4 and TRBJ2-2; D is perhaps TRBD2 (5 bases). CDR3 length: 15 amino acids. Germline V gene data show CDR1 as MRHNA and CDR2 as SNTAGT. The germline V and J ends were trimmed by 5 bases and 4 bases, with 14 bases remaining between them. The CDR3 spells CASSPSPGGTGELFF. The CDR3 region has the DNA TGTGCCAGCAGTCCCTCGCCCGGAGGCACCGGGGAGCTGTTTTTT.

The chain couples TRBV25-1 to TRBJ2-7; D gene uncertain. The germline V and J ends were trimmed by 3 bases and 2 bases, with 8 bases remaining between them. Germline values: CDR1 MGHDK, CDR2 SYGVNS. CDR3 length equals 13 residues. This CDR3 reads CASSDGLAYEQYF. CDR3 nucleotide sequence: TGTGCCAGCAGTGATGGGCTGGCCTACGAGCAGTACTTC.

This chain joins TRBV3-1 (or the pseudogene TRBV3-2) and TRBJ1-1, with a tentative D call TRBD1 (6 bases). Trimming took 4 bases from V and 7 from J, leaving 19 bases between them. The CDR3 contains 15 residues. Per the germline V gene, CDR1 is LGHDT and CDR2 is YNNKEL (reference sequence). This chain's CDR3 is CASSPRGGGRDEAFF. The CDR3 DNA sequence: TGTGCCAGCAGCCCTCGTGGTGGGGGCAGGGATGAAGCTTTCTTT.

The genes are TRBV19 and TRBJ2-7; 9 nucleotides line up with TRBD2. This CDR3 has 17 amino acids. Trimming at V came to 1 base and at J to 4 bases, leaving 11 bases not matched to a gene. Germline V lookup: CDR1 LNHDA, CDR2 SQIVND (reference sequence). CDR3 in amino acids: CASSIATSGTAAYEQYF. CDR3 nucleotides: TGTGCCAGTAGTATAGCGACTAGCGGTACCGCCGCATACGAGCAGTACTTC.

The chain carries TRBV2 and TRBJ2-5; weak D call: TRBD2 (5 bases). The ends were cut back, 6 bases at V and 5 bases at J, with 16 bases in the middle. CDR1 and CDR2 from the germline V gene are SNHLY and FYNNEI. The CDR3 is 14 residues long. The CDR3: CASSALGQRETQYF. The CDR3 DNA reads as TGTGCCAGCAGCGCCCTGGGTCAGCGGGAGACCCAGTACTTC.

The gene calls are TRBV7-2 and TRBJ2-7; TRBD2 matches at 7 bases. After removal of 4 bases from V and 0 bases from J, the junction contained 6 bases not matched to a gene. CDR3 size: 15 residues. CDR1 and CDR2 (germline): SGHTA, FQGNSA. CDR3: CASSWRAGSSYEQYF. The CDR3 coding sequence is TGTGCCAGCAGCTGGCGAGCGGGGAGCTCCTACGAGCAGTACTTC.

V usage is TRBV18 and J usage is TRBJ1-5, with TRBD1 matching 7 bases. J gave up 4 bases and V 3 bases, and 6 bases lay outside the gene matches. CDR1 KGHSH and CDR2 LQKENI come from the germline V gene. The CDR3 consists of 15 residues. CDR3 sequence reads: CASSPQGDGNQPQHF. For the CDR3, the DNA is TGTGCCAGCTCACCCCAGGGGGACGGGAATCAGCCCCAGCATTTT.

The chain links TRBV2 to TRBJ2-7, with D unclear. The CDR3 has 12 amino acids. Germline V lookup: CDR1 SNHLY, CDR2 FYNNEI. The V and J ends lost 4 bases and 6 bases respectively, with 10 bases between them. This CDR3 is CASSVPGPEQYF. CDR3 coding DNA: TGTGCCAGCAGTGTCCCAGGCCCCGAGCAGTACTTC.

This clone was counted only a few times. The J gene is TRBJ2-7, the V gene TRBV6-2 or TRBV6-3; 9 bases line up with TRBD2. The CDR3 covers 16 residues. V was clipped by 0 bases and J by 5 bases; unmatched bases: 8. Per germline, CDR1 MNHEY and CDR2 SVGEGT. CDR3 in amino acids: CASSYSNAAGGHEQYF. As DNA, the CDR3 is TGTGCCAGCAGTTACTCGAACGCGGCGGGGGGGCACGAGCAGTACTTC.

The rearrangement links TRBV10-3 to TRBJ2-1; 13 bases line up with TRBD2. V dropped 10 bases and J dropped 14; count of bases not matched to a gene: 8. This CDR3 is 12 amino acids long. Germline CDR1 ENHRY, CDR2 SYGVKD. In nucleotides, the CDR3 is TGTGCCACCCAGACTAGCGGGGGGACTGAGTTCTTC. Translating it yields CATQTSGGTEFF.

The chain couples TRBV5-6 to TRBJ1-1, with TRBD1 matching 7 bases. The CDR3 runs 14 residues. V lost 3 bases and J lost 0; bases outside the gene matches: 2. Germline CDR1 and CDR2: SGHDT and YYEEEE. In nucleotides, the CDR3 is TGTGCCAGCAGCTGGGGACAGCTGAACACTGAAGCTTTCTTT. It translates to CASSWGQLNTEAFF.

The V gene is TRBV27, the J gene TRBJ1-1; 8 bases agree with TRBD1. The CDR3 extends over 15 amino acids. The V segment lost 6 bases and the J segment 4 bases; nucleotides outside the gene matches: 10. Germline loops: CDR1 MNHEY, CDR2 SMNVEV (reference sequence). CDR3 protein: CASRTYRGTGTEAFF. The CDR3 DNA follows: TGTGCCAGCAGGACATACAGGGGGACTGGCACTGAAGCTTTCTTT.

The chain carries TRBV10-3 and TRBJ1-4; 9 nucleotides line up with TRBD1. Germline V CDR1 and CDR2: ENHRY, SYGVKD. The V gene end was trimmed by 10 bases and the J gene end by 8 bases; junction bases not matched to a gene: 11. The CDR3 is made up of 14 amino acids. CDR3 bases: TGTGCCACCACCCAGGGACAGGGTCGGGAAAAACTGTTTTTT. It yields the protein CATTQGQGREKLFF.

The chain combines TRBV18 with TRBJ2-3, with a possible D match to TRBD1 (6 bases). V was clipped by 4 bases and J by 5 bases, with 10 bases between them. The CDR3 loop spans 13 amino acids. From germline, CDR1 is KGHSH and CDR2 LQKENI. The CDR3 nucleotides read TGTGCCAGCTCACGGACAGAGAGAGATACGCAGTATTTT. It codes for CASSRTERDTQYF.

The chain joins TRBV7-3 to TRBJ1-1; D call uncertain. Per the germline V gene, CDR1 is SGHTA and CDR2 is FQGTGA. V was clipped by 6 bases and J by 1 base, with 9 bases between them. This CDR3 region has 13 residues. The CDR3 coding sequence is TGTGCCAGCAGTATAGATAAGAACACTGAAGCTTTCTTT. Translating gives CASSIDKNTEAFF.

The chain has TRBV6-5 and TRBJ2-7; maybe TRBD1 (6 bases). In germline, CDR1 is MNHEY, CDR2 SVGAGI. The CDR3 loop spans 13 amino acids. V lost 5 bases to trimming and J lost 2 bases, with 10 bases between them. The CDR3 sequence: CASSPDRPYEQYF. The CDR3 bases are TGTGCCAGCAGTCCTGACAGGCCCTACGAGCAGTACTTC.

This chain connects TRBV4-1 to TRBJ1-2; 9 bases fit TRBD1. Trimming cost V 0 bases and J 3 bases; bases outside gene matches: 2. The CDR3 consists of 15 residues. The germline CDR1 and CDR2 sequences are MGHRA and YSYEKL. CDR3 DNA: TGCGCCAGCAGCCAAGAGGGACAGGGTGACTATGGCTACACCTTC. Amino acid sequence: CASSQEGQGDYGYTF.

The DNA of the CDR3 is TGTGCCAGCAGCGCCCGACAGGGGGCTTACGCCGGGGAGCTGTTTTTT. Its protein product is CASSARQGAYAGELFF. The V and J genes are TRBV7-3 and TRBJ2-2; 10 bases are shared with TRBD1. CDR3 length: 16 residues. V lost 5 bases to trimming and J lost 6 bases; unmatched junction nucleotides: 9. Per germline, CDR1 SGHTA and CDR2 FQGTGA.